This T cell receptor (beta chain) derives from a study of blood T cell repertoires in COVID-19. Across the whole study: Italy, Spain and the United States were the sources of the convalescent and acute COVID-19 samples. In each case, the material was cDNA or gDNA derived from T cells, B-cell-depleted T cells, or PBMCs.

Per the authors' pipeline: How many nucleated cells were present was estimated from reference gene primer amplification. The table came from immunoSEQ multiplex PCR; TCRdb's copy has only in-frame clones and leaves some out. D and trimming were read from the DNA, whereas the V and J calls and clone size are those reported in that table. The sample records tens of thousands of clones, around four fifths being singletons. This clone was counted once. Germline V gives CDR1 LGHNA, CDR2 YSLEER. The V end lost 4 bases, the J end lost 2 bases, and 14 bases lay between the germline ends. CDR3 length: 16 residues.

This receptor was obtained from a man aged 50-59 years with active COVID-19. Sequencing input: peripheral blood. The J gene is TRBJ2-2, the V gene TRBV4-3, with D perhaps TRBD1 (6 bases). The CDR3 protein is CASSPRTARNTGELFF. For the CDR3, the DNA is TGCGCCAGCAGCCCAAGGACAGCCAGAAACACCGGGGAGCTGTTTTTT.